This section outlines one T cell receptor beta chain sequence together with its context. This entry belongs to a study of blood T cell repertoires in COVID-19. Recruited during active infection, patients (from Seattle) were subsequently followed longitudinally. Using immunoSEQ multiplex PCR, the repertoire was profiled, and TCRdb retains in-frame clones only, with some absent. The sample holds approximately 250,000 clones, approximately 86% seen once. The receptor's source is a woman aged 55-70 years with COVID-19, enrolled during active disease. The sequencing sample was made of peripheral blood.

The chain's CDR3 is CASSIAGGYQPQHF. The CDR3 DNA reads TGTGCCAGTAGTATAGCAGGAGGATATCAGCCCCAGCATTTT. This sequence joins TRBV19 and TRBJ1-5; D gene unclear. Trimming left V 1 base short and J 5 bases short, with 9 bases between. CDR3 length equals 14 residues. Looked up from germline, CDR1 is LNHDA and CDR2 is SQIVND (reference sequence).